A single sample gave rise to the 29 T cell receptor beta chains below, sequenced in a study of shared clonotypes between healthy human individuals. Assay used: immunoSEQ multiplex PCR; TCRdb lists only in-frame clones, some missing. The sample lists 90,000 to 120,000 clones; about 70% were seen once. The material sequenced was memory CD8+ T cells sorted from blood. The sample's subset: CD45RO+ cells pooled with CCR7-negative TemRA cells. The receptors shown here come from a woman aged 30 to 39 in good health.

As for this clone: This may be a read error: a much more frequent sequence differs by one nucleotide. The rearrangement joins TRBV7-3 to TRBJ2-7; 10 positions agree with TRBD1. The V gene end was trimmed by 5 bases and the J gene end by 2 bases; junction bases not matched to a gene: 6. The CDR3 spans 15 residues. Germline CDR1 is SGHTA and CDR2 is FQGTGA. For the CDR3, the DNA is TGTGCCAGCAGCCAAGTCGGGACAGGGGCCTACGAGCAGTACTTC. Translating it yields CASSQVGTGAYEQYF. Drawing the rest from reference TRBV7-3 and TRBJ2-7, the complete variable domain is GAGVSQTPSNKVTEKGKYVELRCDPISGHTALYWYRQSLGQGPEFLIYFQGTGAADDSGLPNDRFFAVRPEGSVSTLKIQRTERGDSAVYLCASSQVGTGAYEQYFGPGTRLTVT.

This clone occurred a few times. The chain has TRBV5-6 and TRBJ2-5, with D tentatively TRBD1 or TRBD2 (5 bases each). The CDR3 runs to 13 residues. Between the trimmed V and J ends, which lost 1 base and 5 bases, there was a span of 9 bases. Germline V gives CDR1 SGHDT, CDR2 YYEEEE. The CDR3 protein is CASSLLGDETQYF. Here the CDR3 DNA reads TGTGCCAGCAGCTTGTTAGGGGACGAGACCCAGTACTTC.

The chain uses TRBV7-2 and TRBJ2-1, with D perhaps TRBD1 (6 bases). Germline V gene data show CDR1 as SGHTA and CDR2 as FQGNSA. V was trimmed by 2 bases and J by 3 bases, leaving 11 bases between them. The CDR3 totals 15 residues. The DNA for the CDR3 is TGTGCCAGCAGCTTATATGGACAGAGCTACAATGAGCAGTTCTTC. Residues: CASSLYGQSYNEQFF.

There are a few counts of this clone. The V and J genes are TRBV7-9 and TRBJ2-7; 9 bases are a match to TRBD1. The germline V gene encodes CDR1 SEHNR and CDR2 FQNEAQ (reference sequence). V dropped 5 bases and J dropped 4; count of bases not matched to a gene: 12. CDR3 length: 16 residues. The CDR3 region has the DNA TGTGCCAGCAGCCTAGAGCCGGGACAGGGACTATACGAGCAGTACTTC. Protein sequence: CASSLEPGQGLYEQYF.

The chain recombines TRBV30 with TRBJ1-2, with TRBD1 identical over 7 bases. Unmatched junction bases numbered 14, after V lost 1 base and J lost 9 bases. CDR3 length equals 15 residues. CDR1 and CDR2 from the germline V gene are GTSNPN and SVGIG (reference sequence). Here the CDR3 reads CAWSAGTALRIRYTF. The CDR3 DNA is TGTGCCTGGAGTGCTGGGACAGCTCTCCGGATCCGCTACACCTTC.

The rearrangement joins TRBV11-2 to TRBJ2-5; D remains ambiguous. The germline V and J ends were trimmed by 1 base and 3 bases, with 6 bases remaining between them. This CDR3 is 13 amino acids long. The V gene's germline CDR1 is SGHAT and CDR2 FQNNGV. The CDR3 sequence is CASSLVLEETQYF. CDR3 sequence (DNA): TGTGCCAGCAGCTTAGTATTAGAAGAGACCCAGTACTTC.

The chain links TRBV11-2 to TRBJ1-2; 8 bases are shared with TRBD1. There are 14 residues in the CDR3. Looked up from germline, CDR1 is SGHAT and CDR2 is FQNNGV. V lost 4 bases and J lost 3; bases outside the gene matches: 4. The CDR3 nucleotides are TGTGCCAGCAGCTCGGACAGGGATTACTATGGCTACACCTTC. Translated: CASSSDRDYYGYTF. Filled out from reference TRBV11-2 and TRBJ1-2, the complete variable domain reads EAGVAQSPRYKIIEKRQSVAFWCNPISGHATLYWYQQILGQGPKLLIQFQNNGVVDDSQLPKDRFSAERLKGVDSTLKIQPAKLEDSAVYLCASSSDRDYYGYTFGSGTRLTVV.

This clone was detected ten times or more. The chain employs TRBV30 and TRBJ1-1; no reliable D call. CDR1 and CDR2 (germline): GTSNPN, SVGIG (reference sequence). The CDR3 has 13 amino acids. Trimming stripped 0 bases from V and 0 bases from J, with 5 bases between. The CDR3 region has the DNA TGTGCCTGGAGTGTAATCCTGAACACTGAAGCTTTCTTT. Its translation is CAWSVILNTEAFF.

This chain uses TRBV2 with TRBJ2-7; D call uncertain. Germline CDR1 is SNHLY and CDR2 is FYNNEI. The V end lost 8 bases, the J end lost 1 base, and 12 bases lay between the germline ends. This CDR3 has 13 amino acids. The CDR3 DNA reads as TGTGCCAGCTTCCTTGGGCGATCCTACGAGCAGTACTTC. Translation gives CASFLGRSYEQYF.

The chain links TRBV28 to TRBJ1-3; 12 positions agree with TRBD1. This CDR3 has 20 residues. Per germline, CDR1 MDHEN and CDR2 SYDVKM. V shed 6 bases and J 1 base; nucleotides not matched to a gene: 16. CDR3 region: CASRPGPGQGAALSGNTIYF. The CDR3 DNA is TGTGCCAGCAGACCTGGACCGGGACAGGGGGCGGCTTTGTCTGGAAACACCATATATTTT.

The rearrangement uses TRBV7-2 and TRBJ2-1, with 14 bases matching TRBD2. CDR1 is SGHTA, CDR2 FQGNSA, per germline. The CDR3 covers 15 residues. V trimming: 3 bases; J trimming: 15 bases; junction bases outside the gene matches: 10. Written as DNA, the CDR3 is TGTGCCAGCAGCTTTACGGGACTAGCGGGAGAGGGGTGGTTCTTC. It translates to CASSFTGLAGEGWFF.

This clone was recorded a few times. The chain is built from TRBV30 and TRBJ2-1, with a possible D match to TRBD2 (6 bases). The CDR3 is 13 amino acids. Germline V gene data show CDR1 as GTSNPN and CDR2 as SVGIG (reference sequence). V was clipped by 2 bases and J by 5 bases, with 10 bases between them. The CDR3 DNA is TGTGCCTGGAGTAAGGGCGGGGACAATGAGCAGTTCTTC. It specifies CAWSKGGDNEQFF.

This rearrangement joins TRBV7-9 to TRBJ2-7; 14 positions agree with TRBD2. This CDR3 spans 15 amino acids. The V gene's germline CDR1 is SEHNR and CDR2 FQNEAQ (reference sequence). J lost 3 bases, V lost 6 bases, and 4 bases had no gene match. CDR3 in DNA: TGTGCCAGCAGGGGACTAGCGGGAGAGAGCTACGAGCAGTACTTC. Protein product: CASRGLAGESYEQYF.

The V and J genes are TRBV7-9 and TRBJ2-1; 7 positions match TRBD2. The CDR3 runs 13 residues. V lost 8 bases, J lost 3 bases, and 4 bases stayed unmatched. Germline CDR1 SEHNR, CDR2 FQNEAQ (reference sequence). CDR3 nucleotide sequence: TGTGCCAGCGCGAGCGGGAACTACAATGAGCAGTTCTTC. Residues: CASASGNYNEQFF.

The chain carries TRBV4-1 and TRBJ2-5, with D perhaps TRBD2 (5 bases). The CDR3 has 13 amino acids. The germline V gene encodes CDR1 MGHRA and CDR2 YSYEKL. V shed 4 bases and J shed 1 base, with 7 bases lying between them. The DNA of the CDR3 is TGCGCCAGCAGCCGGGCGGGCCAAGAGACCCAGTACTTC. Encoded protein: CASSRAGQETQYF.

The CDR3 sequence: CASSSGLADQDTQYF. For the CDR3, the DNA is TGTGCCAGCAGTTCGGGACTAGCGGATCAAGATACGCAGTATTTT. The chain links TRBV27 to TRBJ2-3; 11 bases align to TRBD2. CDR1 and CDR2 (germline): MNHEY, SMNVEV (reference sequence). Trimming at V came to 4 bases and at J to 5 bases, leaving 5 bases not matched to a gene. The CDR3 is made up of 15 amino acids.

This chain joins TRBV9 and TRBJ1-2; 7 bases match TRBD1. Germline CDR1 SGDLS, CDR2 YYNGEE. V lost 4 bases and J lost 4; bases outside the gene matches: 10. This CDR3 contains 15 residues. CDR3 loop: CASSLTIQGTYGYTF. The CDR3 bases are TGTGCCAGCAGCCTCACTATACAGGGGACCTATGGCTACACCTTC.

The V call is TRBV23-1, the J call TRBJ2-1, with TRBD2 matching 12 bases. TRBV23-1 falls under the ORF class, with uncertain function. Trimming took 3 bases from V and 7 from J; bases not matched to a gene: 7. CDR3 size: 16 residues. The CDR3: CASSHGLAGSGNEQFF. The CDR3 DNA is TGCGCCAGCAGTCATGGACTAGCGGGATCTGGTAATGAGCAGTTCTTC.

The V call is TRBV28, the J call TRBJ1-4, with 7 bases lining up with TRBD1. CDR1 is MDHEN and CDR2 is SYDVKM in the germline V gene. V shed 3 bases and J 3 bases; nucleotides not matched to a gene: 16. The CDR3 sequence is 19 residues long. CDR3 sequence reads: CASSLGGQTGWNPNEKLFF. The CDR3 coding sequence is TGTGCCAGCAGTTTGGGCGGGCAGACAGGGTGGAATCCTAATGAAAAACTGTTTTTT.

This clone was counted once. This chain uses TRBV7-8 with TRBJ1-1; TRBD1 aligns across 12 bases. Germline CDR1 is SGHVS and CDR2 is FQNEAQ. The CDR3 totals 17 residues. With V trimmed by 2 bases and J by 5 bases, 9 bases remained unmatched. CDR3 sequence reads: CASSLRGQGAMRTEAFF. The CDR3 DNA is TGTGCCAGCAGCTTACGGGGACAGGGGGCTATGAGGACTGAAGCTTTCTTT.

This rearrangement joins TRBV21-1 to TRBJ2-3. TRBV21-1 corresponds to a pseudogene. This CDR3 region has 13 residues. CDR3 in amino acids: CASSNLSIDTQYF. DNA for the CDR3: TGTGCCAGCAGCAATCTGTCCATAGATACGCAGTATTTT.

The V and J genes are TRBV10-1 and TRBJ2-1, with unresolved D. From germline, CDR1 is WNHNN and CDR2 SYGVQD (reference sequence). This CDR3 has 16 residues. The V end lost 0 bases, the J end lost 1 base, and 10 bases lay between the germline ends. This chain's CDR3 is CASSESSETSYNEQFF. The CDR3 coding sequence is TGCGCCAGCAGTGAGTCAAGCGAAACTTCCTACAATGAGCAGTTCTTC.

This clone was seen many times. V is TRBV27 and J is TRBJ1-1; no clear D. V was pared by 1 base and J by 1 base, with 4 bases between. Germline CDR1 reads MNHEY; CDR2 reads SMNVEV (reference sequence). The length of the CDR3 is 13 residues. The chain's CDR3 is CASSLYRNTEAFF. DNA for the CDR3: TGTGCCAGCAGTTTATACAGGAACACTGAAGCTTTCTTT.

This rearrangement joins TRBV9 to TRBJ2-1, with 13 positions matching TRBD2. The CDR3 runs to 16 residues. Germline V gene data show CDR1 as SGDLS and CDR2 as YYNGEE. V shed 1 base, J shed 8 bases, and the junction held 6 bases outside the gene matches. CDR3 in amino acids: CASSVLTSGRQHEQFF. CDR3 DNA sequence: TGTGCCAGCAGCGTACTGACTAGCGGGAGGCAGCATGAGCAGTTCTTC.

For this clone: The sample holds other DNA sequences that translate to the same CDR3. The genes are TRBV9 and TRBJ2-1; D is unclear. With 0 bases removed from V and 3 bases from J, the gap between germline ends came to 10 bases. Germline V lookup: CDR1 SGDLS, CDR2 YYNGEE. The CDR3 totals 15 residues. CDR3 loop: CASSVEGDRYNEQFF. In DNA, the CDR3 is TGTGCCAGCAGCGTAGAAGGCGACCGCTACAATGAGCAGTTCTTC.

DNA of the CDR3: TGTGCCAGCAGGATCGGCGGGAACACTGAAGCTTTCTTT. This gives the protein CASRIGGNTEAFF. The rearrangement links TRBV28 to TRBJ1-1; D not certain. Germline-derived CDR1 and CDR2 are MDHEN and SYDVKM. The CDR3 has 13 amino acids. Trimming pared 6 bases from V and 1 base from J, leaving 9 bases between. The full variable domain, in which reference TRBV28 and TRBJ1-1 provide the parts outside the CDR3, is DVKVTQSSRYLVKRTGEKVFLECVQDMDHENMFWYRQDPGLGLRLIYFSYDVKMKEKGDIPEGYSVSREKKERFSLILESASTNQTSMYLCASRIGGNTEAFFGQGTRLTVV.

The chain employs TRBV10-3 and TRBJ2-7, with 7 bases lining up with TRBD2. The CDR3 extends over 15 amino acids. Trimming removed 3 bases from V and 0 bases from J; junction bases left unmatched: 5. CDR1 ENHRY and CDR2 SYGVKD come from the germline V gene. CDR3 loop: CAISDPSGNSYEQYF. The CDR3 region has the DNA TGTGCCATCAGTGACCCAAGCGGGAACTCCTACGAGCAGTACTTC.

This chain links TRBV16 with TRBJ1-1; 8 bases fit TRBD1. The J segment lost 7 bases and the V segment lost 4 bases, leaving 14 bases of the junction unmatched. Germline V gene lookup returns CDR1 KGHSY and CDR2 FQNENV. The CDR3 runs 16 residues. CDR3 nucleotide sequence: TGTGCCAGCAGCCTATTTCCCGGGACAGGCGCCAGTGAAGCTTTCTTT. It is translated as CASSLFPGTGASEAFF.

The V and J genes are TRBV27 and TRBJ1-1; a weak D match, TRBD1 (6 bases). Trimming removed 3 bases from V and 3 bases from J, with 11 bases in between. Per germline, CDR1 MNHEY and CDR2 SMNVEV (reference sequence). CDR3 size: 14 residues. In nucleotides, the CDR3 is TGTGCCAGCAGTTTCGGGGGCGTTCACACTGAAGCTTTCTTT. Its protein product is CASSFGGVHTEAFF.